The entry below gives a single TCR beta chain sequence along with its context. This clonotype has more than one count but fewer than ten. Its antigen specificity is not known. Base qualities are missing; no much larger clone stands one base away. Library preparation used RT-PCR. TCRdb records Illumina HiSeq 2500 as the sequencer. TCRdb took the public reads, trimmed them with fastp at Q25, ran MiXCR for clone calling and kept in-frame beta chains. Each record represents a unique CDR3 protein, reported with the most common genes and DNA among its rows. For this sample there are fewer than 800,000 distinct CDR3 sequences; 15% to 18% appear just once. The ten top clones hold 11% of the sample. The source of the sample is a study of response to subunit inactivated influenza vaccine listed by TCRdb under 2018. Study-wide context: Deep quantitative T cell receptor repertoire profiling was used in the study to track responses to a trivalent subunit inactivated influenza vaccine.

Overall study results and their limits: The authors proposed that each seasonal influenza vaccination may bring in only a limited number of new T cells.

The germline V gene sets CDR1 to SNHLY and CDR2 to FYNNEI. The CDR3, from cysteine to phenylalanine, totals 15 residues. Only the CDR3 DNA stays, 45 bases, in frame from base 1. V gives up 1 base and J gives up 7 bases, and the segment between their germline ends measures 17 bases. The clonotype originates from a man aged 50-59 years who received an inactivated influenza vaccine. Donor details come from another sample of the same person, matched by shared clones. The V gene is TRBV2 and the J gene is TRBJ2-7, with TRBD1 tentatively as D gene (7 bases match). The source material was PBMCs from blood, sampled 12 days after vaccination. Here the CDR3 is given as CASSEDRGPGREQYF. At the DNA level, the sequence is TGTGCCAGCAGTGAAGACAGGGGCCCTGGGAGGGAGCAGTACTTC.